This is a list of T cell receptor beta chains from one sample in a study of cytomegalovirus exposure and HLA in healthy donors. The table came from immunoSEQ multiplex PCR; TCRdb's copy has only in-frame clones and leaves some out. The table shows some 120,000 clones, with around 80% occurring only once. Material for sequencing was PBMCs. The origin of the receptors is a human donor in good health. CDR3s include the opening cysteine and the closing phenylalanine or tryptophan. The D gene is left open where the match is weak. Rows give clone size only sometimes, using once, few, many, or a class for an expanded clone.

d_gene	len	abundance	v_gene	j_gene	CDR3aa	CDR3nt
TRBD2	17	-	TRBV4-2	TRBJ2-5	CASSQDPAGGVLETQYF	TGTGCCAGCAGCCAAGATCCAGCGGGGGGGGTCTTAGAGACCCAGTACTTC
-	13	-	TRBV7-9	TRBJ2-2	CASSFGGSGELFF	TGTGCCAGCAGCTTCGGGGGATCCGGGGAGCTGTTTTTT
-	14	-	TRBV6-1	TRBJ1-2	CASSPVGQGFGYTF	TGTGCCAGCAGCCCAGTCGGGCAGGGGTTTGGCTACACCTTC
-	14	few	TRBV6-5	TRBJ2-7	CASSYSARGYEQYF	TGTGCCAGCAGTTACAGTGCGAGGGGGTACGAGCAGTACTTC
-	14	-	TRBV9	TRBJ1-3	CASSGGGSGNTIYF	TGTGCCAGCAGCGGTGGGGGCAGTGGAAACACCATATATTTT
-	13	-	TRBV6-1	TRBJ1-4	CASRPITGEKLFF	TGTGCCAGCAGACCTATCACAGGGGAAAAACTGTTTTTT
TRBD2	14	-	TRBV7-9	TRBJ2-1	CASSFPGTTNEQFF	TGTGCCAGCAGCTTCCCCGGGACTACCAATGAGCAGTTCTTC
-	16	-	TRBV10-3	TRBJ2-7	CAISVDLVAPPYEQYF	TGTGCCATCAGTGTTGATCTGGTAGCCCCACCCTACGAGCAGTACTTC
-	15	-	TRBV6-5	TRBJ1-4	CASTASGGTNEKLFF	TGTGCCAGCACAGCTTCAGGAGGCACTAATGAAAAACTGTTTTTT
TRBD1	13	-	TRBV6-5	TRBJ1-4	CASRDRVGEKLFF	TGTGCCAGCAGGGACAGGGTCGGCGAAAAACTGTTTTTT
TRBD2	14	-	TRBV29-1	TRBJ2-7	CSVLGTSGSYEQYF	TGCAGCGTCCTTGGGACTAGCGGGAGCTACGAGCAGTACTTC
TRBD1	15	-	TRBV28	TRBJ2-3	CASSPGTGSGDTQYF	TGTGCCAGCAGTCCCGGGACAGGGTCTGGAGATACGCAGTATTTT
-	12	-	TRBV6-5	TRBJ2-7	CASGGGNYEQYF	TGTGCCAGCGGTGGGGGGAACTACGAGCAGTACTTC
-	13	-	TRBV28	TRBJ1-2	CASSPGHFYGYTF	TGTGCCAGCAGTCCGGGACACTTCTATGGCTACACCTTC
-	13	-	TRBV27	TRBJ1-5	CASSSGGGQPQHF	TGTGCCAGCAGTTCTGGGGGAGGGCAGCCCCAGCATTTT
-	11	-	TRBV7-9	TRBJ1-1	CSSSLSGGAFF	TGTTCCAGCAGCTTATCGGGGGGGGCTTTCTTT
TRBD1	14	once	TRBV28	TRBJ2-7	CASRLDRGGAEQYF	TGTGCCAGCAGGTTGGACAGGGGAGGTGCCGAGCAGTACTTC
TRBD1	16	-	TRBV9	TRBJ1-2	CASSETAGTGGYGYTF	TGTGCCAGCAGCGAGACGGCCGGAACAGGGGGATATGGCTACACCTTC
TRBD1	13	-	TRBV2	TRBJ1-2	CASSLQGFYGYTF	TGTGCCAGCAGCCTACAGGGGTTCTATGGCTACACCTTC
-	14	-	TRBV14	TRBJ2-7	CASSQDPGGYEQYF	TGTGCCAGCAGCCAAGATCCCGGGGGCTACGAGCAGTACTTC
-	16	-	TRBV5-4	TRBJ2-3	CASSFFDAAATDTQYF	TGTGCCAGCAGCTTTTTCGACGCGGCAGCCACAGATACGCAGTATTTT
-	14	-	TRBV2	TRBJ2-2	CAGLGASNTGELFF	TGTGCCGGCCTGGGCGCCTCGAACACCGGGGAGCTGTTTTTT
TRBD1	16	few	TRBV5-6	TRBJ1-4	CASSLGPTGVGEKLFF	TGTGCCAGCAGCTTAGGTCCGACAGGGGTTGGTGAAAAACTGTTTTTT
-	17	-	TRBV4-1	TRBJ1-1	CASSQAAQALMNTEAFF	TGCGCCAGCAGCCAAGCGGCACAGGCGCTCATGAACACTGAAGCTTTCTTT
-	16	-	TRBV5-6	TRBJ1-2	CASSLGRVSINYGYTF	TGTGCCAGCAGCTTGGGCCGGGTTTCCATTAACTATGGCTACACCTTC
-	13	-	TRBV6-1	TRBJ1-5	CASSDRVFQPQHF	TGTGCCAGCAGTGACAGGGTATTTCAGCCCCAGCATTTT
TRBD1	16	-	TRBV6-5	TRBJ2-4	CASSYSDRGPKNIQYF	TGTGCCAGCAGTTATTCGGACAGGGGGCCCAAAAACATTCAGTACTTC
TRBD2	16	-	TRBV13	TRBJ2-1	CASSPASGLSYNEQFF	TGTGCCAGCAGCCCGGCTAGCGGACTCTCCTACAATGAGCAGTTCTTC
-	14	-	TRBV7-2	TRBJ1-3	CASSLRGAGNTIYF	TGTGCCAGCAGCTTAAGAGGCGCCGGAAACACCATATATTTT
-	12	-	TRBV19	TRBJ1-2	CASSTDLSGYTF	TGTGCCAGTAGTACCGACTTATCGGGCTACACCTTC
TRBD1	14	-	TRBV6-6	TRBJ1-2	CASRASGTGQGYTF	TGTGCCAGCAGAGCTTCGGGGACAGGGCAAGGCTACACCTTC
-	15	-	TRBV27	TRBJ1-2	CASSPRSGDGSGYTF	TGTGCCAGCAGTCCCCGGTCAGGGGACGGCTCTGGCTACACCTTC
TRBD1	14	-	TRBV9	TRBJ2-7	CASSVGQDRYEQYF	TGTGCCAGCAGCGTCGGACAGGATCGCTACGAGCAGTACTTC
-	16	-	TRBV6-5	TRBJ2-3	CASSYEVGGGTDTQYF	TGTGCCAGCAGTTACGAGGTGGGGGGAGGTACAGATACGCAGTATTTT
-	16	few	TRBV4-1	TRBJ2-1	CASSRRTESSYNEQFF	TGCGCCAGCAGCCGTCGGACAGAGAGCTCCTACAATGAGCAGTTCTTC
-	15	-	TRBV7-8	TRBJ2-1	CASSPRWGSGDEQFF	TGTGCCAGCAGCCCTAGATGGGGCTCTGGGGATGAGCAGTTCTTC
-	14	-	TRBV18	TRBJ1-2	CASSPLGVDYGYTF	TGTGCCAGCTCACCCCTCGGGGTTGACTATGGCTACACCTTC
-	14	-	TRBV6-5	TRBJ2-5	CASSYPGGGGTQYF	TGTGCCAGCAGTTACCCCGGCGGGGGCGGGACCCAGTACTTC
-	14	-	TRBV10-3	TRBJ2-7	CAIWAPPDGSEQYF	TGTGCCATTTGGGCCCCGCCTGATGGGTCCGAGCAGTACTTC